Below, 9 T cell receptor beta chains from the same sample are listed, as sequenced in a study of control samples from healthy donors and cancer patients (dated by TCRdb to about 2020). Library preparation employed the immunoSEQ multiplex PCR assay. The table was pulled from immuneACCESS by TCRdb, which kept in-frame rearrangements only. Such tables lose some clones; where checked, under half of the loss comes from unresolved V genes, and the rest has no known cause. For this sample the table gives around 250,000 clones, of which 82% were detected only once. Approximately 12% of the sample is taken by the ten largest. The source material was PBMCs. Receptors originate from a woman between 55 and 75 years old with lung cancer.

The chain employs TRBV11-2 and TRBJ1-2; possible D gene TRBD1, 6 bases. V gave up 5 bases and J gave up 6 bases, with 10 bases separating them. Germline CDR1 and CDR2: SGHAT and FQNNGV. The CDR3 has 12 residues. Here the CDR3 reads CASSKTGHGYTF. The CDR3 coding sequence is TGTGCCAGCAGCAAGACAGGCCATGGCTACACCTTC.

Only one count was recorded for this clone. The chain carries TRBV7-9 and TRBJ1-1; D is ambiguous. CDR1 SEHNR and CDR2 FQNEAQ come from the germline V gene (reference sequence). The CDR3 totals 14 residues. With 5 bases removed from V and 1 base from J, the gap between germline ends came to 11 bases. CDR3 protein: CASSRWPENTEAFF. The CDR3, as DNA: TGTGCCAGCAGCCGCTGGCCCGAGAACACTGAAGCTTTCTTT.

The chain recombines TRBV2 with TRBJ2-5; no clear D. Germline V gene lookup returns CDR1 SNHLY and CDR2 FYNNEI. The CDR3 is 11 residues long. The V gene lost 0 bases and the J gene lost 5 bases, with 1 base spanning the gap. The CDR3 DNA reads TGTGCCAGCAGTGAAGCGGAGACCCAGTACTTC. This translates into CASSEAETQYF.

The genes are TRBV2 and TRBJ1-1; D might be TRBD1 (5 bases). The V gene lost 5 bases and the J gene lost 1 base, with 8 bases spanning the gap. This CDR3 spans 13 amino acids. CDR1 and CDR2 (germline): SNHLY, FYNNEI. The CDR3 nucleotides read TGTGCCAGCAGTCCGGGGCAGAACACTGAAGCTTTCTTT. Protein sequence: CASSPGQNTEAFF. The full variable domain, its missing parts supplied by reference TRBV2 and TRBJ1-1, is EPEVTQTPSHQVTQMGQEVILRCVPISNHLYFYWYRQILGQKVEFLVSFYNNEISEKSEIFDDQFSVERPDGSNFTLKIRSTKLEDSAMYFCASSPGQNTEAFFGQGTRLTVV.

The gene calls are TRBV19 and TRBJ1-1; 11 bases are shared with TRBD1. Germline lookup yields CDR1 LNHDA and CDR2 SQIVND (reference sequence). The CDR3 consists of 15 residues. With V trimmed by 5 bases and J by 1 base, 3 bases remained unmatched. CDR3 amino acids: CASSLGTGGNTEAFF. Written as DNA, the CDR3 is TGTGCCAGTAGTTTGGGGACAGGGGGGAACACTGAAGCTTTCTTT.

The chain carries TRBV20-1 and TRBJ2-7, with no clear D. CDR3 length equals 10 residues. V was cut by 7 bases and J by 3 bases, with 7 bases left in between. From germline, CDR1 is DFQATT and CDR2 SNEGSKA (reference sequence). The CDR3 sequence is CSVGNYEQYF. The CDR3 DNA reads TGCAGTGTTGGAAACTACGAGCAGTACTTC.

The chain combines TRBV30 with TRBJ2-7; D tentatively fits TRBD1 or TRBD2 (6 bases each). The CDR3 totals 14 residues. Germline V gene data show CDR1 as GTSNPN and CDR2 as SVGIG (reference sequence). The V end lost 1 base, the J end lost 1 base, and 11 bases lay between the germline ends. The CDR3 sequence is CAWSAKGGSYEQYF. The CDR3, as DNA: TGTGCCTGGAGTGCCAAGGGGGGATCCTACGAGCAGTACTTC.

The CDR3 loop reads CASSFSGGSAEAFF. DNA for the CDR3: TGTGCCAGCAGTTTTAGCGGGGGCAGCGCTGAAGCTTTCTTT. V is TRBV7-9 and J is TRBJ1-1; perhaps TRBD1 as D (6 bases). Germline lookup yields CDR1 SEHNR and CDR2 FQNEAQ (reference sequence). The CDR3 has 14 residues. Trimming cost V 6 bases and J 6 bases, with 17 bases left between them.

As to this clone: Its ends do not fully match the called genes, so a read error is possible. The rearrangement uses TRBV7-7 and TRBJ1-5, with 9 bases that match TRBD1. In germline, CDR1 is SSHAT, CDR2 FNYEAQ (reference sequence). This CDR3 spans 15 amino acids. This CDR3 is CASSLTGGGPQPQHF. The CDR3 bases are TGTGCTAGCAGCCTGACAGGGGGGGGGCCTCAGCCCCAGCATTTT.